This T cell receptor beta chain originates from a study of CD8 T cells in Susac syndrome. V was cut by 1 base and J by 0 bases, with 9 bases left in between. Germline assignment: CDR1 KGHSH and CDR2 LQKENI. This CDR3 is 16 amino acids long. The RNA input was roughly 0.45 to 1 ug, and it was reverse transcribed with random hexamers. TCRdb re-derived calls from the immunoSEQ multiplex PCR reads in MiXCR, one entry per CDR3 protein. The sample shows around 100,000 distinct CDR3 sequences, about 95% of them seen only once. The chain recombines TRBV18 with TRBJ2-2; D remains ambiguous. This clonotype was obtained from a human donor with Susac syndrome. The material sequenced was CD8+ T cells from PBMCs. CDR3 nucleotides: TGTGCCAGCTCACCACTTGGTCTATCGAACACCGGGGAGCTGTTTTTT. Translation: CASSPLGLSNTGELFF.